One sample yielded the 13 T cell receptor beta chains listed below, sequenced in a study of shared clonotypes between healthy human individuals. The data were produced by immunoSEQ multiplex PCR, yet TCRdb's version contains in-frame clones alone and is incomplete. Here the sample spans fewer than 2.5 million clones, roughly 93% being singletons. Sequenced sample: naive CD4+ T cells from PBMCs. This sample's subset: CD45RA+ positively selected. The receptors come from a man in his late teens or twenties in good health. Some clones in this sample may be carry-over from other donors' samples.

The chain carries TRBV5-1 and TRBJ1-2, with TRBD1 matching over 9 bases. Germline CDR1 reads SGHRS; CDR2 reads YFSETQ. Unmatched junction bases numbered 6, after V lost 4 bases and J lost 2 bases. The CDR3 contains 15 residues. CDR3 nucleotide sequence: TGCGCCAGCAGCCAGGGGACAGGGAGGAACTATGGCTACACCTTC. Translating it yields CASSQGTGRNYGYTF.

The chain combines TRBV7-2 with TRBJ2-2, with no clear D. CDR3 length: 16 amino acids. The ends were cut back, 5 bases at V and 0 bases at J, with 13 bases in the middle. In germline, CDR1 is SGHTA, CDR2 FQGNSA. Here the CDR3 reads CASSRAQVANTGELFF. CDR3 nucleotides: TGTGCCAGCAGCCGGGCGCAGGTCGCGAACACCGGGGAGCTGTTTTTT.

The chain carries TRBV29-1 and TRBJ2-1; 11 bases line up with TRBD2. This CDR3 region has 15 residues. Germline CDR1 and CDR2: SQVTM and ANQGSEA. The V gene end was trimmed by 2 bases and the J gene end by 4 bases; junction bases not matched to a gene: 4. The CDR3 sequence: CSVEFRLAGYNEQFF. The CDR3, as DNA: TGCAGCGTTGAATTTCGACTAGCGGGGTACAATGAGCAGTTCTTC.

The V gene is TRBV6-5, the J gene TRBJ2-7; 10 bases are shared with TRBD1. Germline V gene data show CDR1 as MNHEY and CDR2 as SVGAGI. The length of the CDR3 is 15 residues. Trimming took 4 bases from V and 4 from J; bases not matched to a gene: 7. CDR3 amino acids: CASSSSGTGAYEQYF. DNA of the CDR3: TGTGCCAGCAGTTCCTCCGGGACAGGGGCTTACGAGCAGTACTTC.

This chain links TRBV20-1 with TRBJ2-1; the D is unclear. Per germline, CDR1 DFQATT and CDR2 SNEGSKA (reference sequence). The CDR3 is made up of 10 amino acids. Trimming left V 6 bases short and J 10 bases short, with 10 bases between. The CDR3 region has the DNA TGCAGTGCCTCCCTGGGGGAGCAGTTCTTC. It is translated as CSASLGEQFF.

The CDR3 here is CASRETWNEQFF. The CDR3 coding sequence is TGTGCCAGCAGGGAGACGTGGAATGAGCAGTTCTTC. The gene calls are TRBV6-5 and TRBJ2-1; D remains ambiguous. V was cut by 6 bases and J by 7 bases, with 10 bases left in between. The germline CDR1 and CDR2 sequences are MNHEY and SVGAGI. This CDR3 spans 12 amino acids.

This clone was found a few times. V gene TRBV6-1 combines with J gene TRBJ2-7; 9 nucleotides align to TRBD2. V was clipped by 6 bases and J by 3 bases; unmatched bases: 6. Germline V gives CDR1 MNHNS, CDR2 SASEGT. The CDR3 has 14 amino acids. In nucleotides, the CDR3 is TGTGCCAGCAGCCTTAGCGGGGGTTACTACGAGCAGTACTTC. It specifies CASSLSGGYYEQYF.

This chain joins TRBV7-6 and TRBJ2-7, with 8 bases identical to TRBD1. The CDR3 runs to 14 residues. V was pared by 5 bases and J by 0 bases, with 3 bases of the junction left unmatched. The germline V gene encodes CDR1 SGHVS and CDR2 FNYEAQ. The CDR3: CASSPTGVSYEQYF. The CDR3 region has the DNA TGTGCCAGCAGCCCGACAGGGGTCTCCTACGAGCAGTACTTC. Full variable domain (outside the CDR3, taken from reference TRBV7-6 and TRBJ2-7): GAGVSQSPRYKVTKRGQDVALRCDPISGHVSLYWYRQALGQGPEFLTYFNYEAQQDKSGLPNDRFSAERPEGSISTLTIQRTEQRDSAMYRCASSPTGVSYEQYFGPGTRLTVT.

V usage is TRBV7-2 and J usage is TRBJ2-1; 7 bases align to TRBD2. Germline V gene data show CDR1 as SGHTA and CDR2 as FQGNSA. Germline trimming cut 7 bases from V and 4 bases from J; bases unmatched to any gene: 7. The CDR3 totals 14 residues. For the CDR3, the DNA is TGTGCCAGCACCCGCTCGGGGGGTTACAATGAGCAGTTCTTC. Encoded protein: CASTRSGGYNEQFF.

This chain joins TRBV19 and TRBJ2-2; TRBD2 matches at 10 bases. Germline V gene sequence: CDR1 LNHDA, CDR2 SQIVND (reference sequence). CDR3 length equals 14 residues. Germline trimming cut 7 bases from V and 8 bases from J; bases unmatched to any gene: 7. CDR3 in amino acids: CASNQREGMGELFF. CDR3 in DNA: TGTGCCAGTAACCAGCGGGAGGGAATGGGGGAGCTGTTTTTT.

The chain recombines TRBV7-2 with TRBJ2-7; TRBD2 agrees at 12 bases. Losses at the gene ends were 5 bases for V and 1 base for J; bases not matched to a gene: 6. In germline, CDR1 is SGHTA, CDR2 FQGNSA. The CDR3 has 16 residues. The CDR3 sequence is CASSPGLAGKSYEQYF. DNA for the CDR3: TGTGCCAGCAGCCCAGGACTAGCGGGGAAATCCTACGAGCAGTACTTC.

This clone came up once. The V gene is TRBV12-5, the J gene TRBJ2-1, with a weak D call TRBD1 (5 bases). V lost 3 bases, J lost 8 bases, and 11 bases lay in between. This CDR3 contains 13 residues. CDR1 is LGHNT and CDR2 is FRNRAP in the germline V gene. In DNA form, the CDR3 reads TGTGCTAGTGGTTTAGTAGGGGTTCATGAGCAGTTCTTC. Its translation is CASGLVGVHEQFF.

This clone was seen just once. This chain uses TRBV5-4 with TRBJ2-2; 7 bases map to TRBD1. CDR1 is SGHNT and CDR2 is YYREEE in the germline V gene (reference sequence). Trimming at V came to 4 bases and at J to 0 bases, leaving 3 bases not matched to a gene. There are 15 residues in the CDR3. For the CDR3, the DNA is TGTGCCAGCAGCCGAGGGACAGCGAACACCGGGGAGCTGTTTTTT. It translates to CASSRGTANTGELFF.